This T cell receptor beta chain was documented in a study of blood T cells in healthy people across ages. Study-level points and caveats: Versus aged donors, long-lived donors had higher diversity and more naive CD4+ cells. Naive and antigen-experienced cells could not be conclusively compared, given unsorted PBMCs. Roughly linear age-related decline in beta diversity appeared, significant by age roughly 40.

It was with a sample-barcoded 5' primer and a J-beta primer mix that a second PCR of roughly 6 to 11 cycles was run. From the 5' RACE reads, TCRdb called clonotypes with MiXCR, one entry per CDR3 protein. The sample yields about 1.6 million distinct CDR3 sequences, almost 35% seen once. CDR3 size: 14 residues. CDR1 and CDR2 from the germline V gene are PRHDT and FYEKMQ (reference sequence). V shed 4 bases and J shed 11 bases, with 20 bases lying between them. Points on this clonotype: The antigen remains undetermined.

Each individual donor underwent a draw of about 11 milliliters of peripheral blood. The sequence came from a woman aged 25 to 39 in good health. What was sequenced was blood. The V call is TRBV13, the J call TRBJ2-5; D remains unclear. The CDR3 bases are TGTGCCAGCAGCTCCCTCTTCTTGGGCACCACGCAGTACTTC. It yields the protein CASSSLFLGTTQYF.